This TCR beta chain was documented in a study of T cell responses to AZD1222 COVID-19 vaccine (dated by TCRdb to the early 2020s). Describing the broader study: TCR sequencing was performed for 230 to 250 trial participants, of whom some 200 were given two doses of AZD1222 and approximately 26 were given two doses of MenACWY control vaccine. Trial participants were enrolled by age into 18-55, 56-69 and 70-plus year subgroups, with about 150, 28 and 57 TCR-sequenced participants respectively.

Per the publication, the time point label means: baseline before first vaccination. The treatment or condition label for this specimen denotes: meningococcal conjugate vaccine given as trial control. Vaccinee samples were obtained from the UK trials COV001 and COV002, which included a single-blind randomized controlled phase 2/3 trial of AZD1222 (ChAdOx1 nCoV-19) in healthy adults. For TCRbeta chain sequencing, PBMC samples from trial participants were taken at day 0 and at day 28 after the second dose. CDR1 SNHLY and CDR2 FYNNEI are derived from the germline V gene. The V and J ends are trimmed by 5 bases and 3 bases, leaving 20 bases between them. The CDR3 contains 17 residues, cysteine and phenylalanine counted. The kept DNA is CDR3 alone, 51 bases in frame from the first base. The CDR3 regions of human TCRbeta chains were analyzed by immunosequencing. For the original study's pipeline: Repertoire TCRs were checked for matches against a reference library of SARS-CoV-2-specific TCRs that had been generated using the MIRA antigen-specificity platform. Breadth meant the fraction of unique TCRs that were SARS-CoV-2-associated, whereas depth meant the fraction of total T cells that were SARS-CoV-2-associated. Each spike-specific TCR was assigned to its reactive spike region and to a CD4 or CD8 class using the MIRA data. Log10-transformed breadth and depth values were compared by one-way ANOVA with Sidak's multiple comparisons tests. The source is immuneACCESS, and TCRdb retained only in-frame sequences with V and J called. Part of the clones is not carried over; for the studies checked, unresolved V genes explain less than half of this, and the remainder is unexplained. V, J and clone size derive from that table, while D and trimming were established from the DNA sequence. This sample has 95,000 to 150,000 clones in its table, and 80% to 90% of those were observed once. Together, the top ten hold roughly 10% of the sample.

What the study reported, not specific to this receptor: In the small 56-69-year group, the increase in depth fell short of significance, most likely because of low power. Vaccine-associated CD4 TCRs spanned the whole spike protein, with dominant responses in regions 160-218 and 743-854. Participants were mostly white British and included more females than males, and it was suggested by the authors that clonal diversity may have been underestimated. Only five or six AZD1222 recipients were SARS-CoV-2 seropositive at baseline, limiting conclusions about previously exposed vaccinees. Because no day 14 peak-response samples were available, repertoires were characterized only after the peak T cell response. Nearly half of unique spike-specific TCRs reportedly recognized epitopes outside regions mutated in the B.1.351 and B.1.1.7 variants. After two AZD1222 doses, both the breadth and the depth of spike-specific TCRs were significantly higher than at day 0 and than in MenACWY recipients.

This clone was counted a single time. The target of this receptor is not known. No qualities accompany the bases; no much larger clone lies one base away. This TCR derives from an adult in good health. This sequence uses TRBV2 and TRBJ1-5, with a weak D call of TRBD1 (6 bases match). This specimen consisted of peripheral blood, obtained on day 0 of MenACWY control vaccination. The nucleotide sequence is TGTGCCAGCAGTTTTGGTGGGACACCAGGAGCCAATCAGCCCCAGCATTTT. Translated, it gives CASSFGGTPGANQPQHF.